The sequence of this T cell receptor (beta chain) was determined in a study of cytomegalovirus exposure and HLA in healthy donors. Study-wide results and limits: In a later analysis, compared with equally common non-associated chains, HLA-associated beta chains were more expanded.

Remarks on this clone: Its target is unknown.

The study sampled nominally healthy donors, though unrecorded immune exposures were likely. The trim removed 2 bases at V and 9 bases at J, leaving 13 bases unmatched. The length of the CDR3 is 18 residues. Germline lookup yields CDR1 SGHRS and CDR2 YFSETQ. PCR was performed using 60 Vbeta and 13 Jbeta primers. TCRdb's table, derived via immunoSEQ multiplex PCR, lists solely in-frame clones and lacks some. This sample's table reports roughly 220,000 clones. The chain carries TRBV5-1 and TRBJ2-1, with TRBD2 matching 14 bases. The clonotype originates from a girl aged 2-10 years in good health and CMV-seropositive. Specimen: PBMCs. This CDR3 is CASSFPTGLAGVRGEQFF. CDR3 DNA: TGCGCCAGCAGCTTCCCCACGGGACTAGCGGGAGTTAGGGGTGAGCAGTTCTTC.